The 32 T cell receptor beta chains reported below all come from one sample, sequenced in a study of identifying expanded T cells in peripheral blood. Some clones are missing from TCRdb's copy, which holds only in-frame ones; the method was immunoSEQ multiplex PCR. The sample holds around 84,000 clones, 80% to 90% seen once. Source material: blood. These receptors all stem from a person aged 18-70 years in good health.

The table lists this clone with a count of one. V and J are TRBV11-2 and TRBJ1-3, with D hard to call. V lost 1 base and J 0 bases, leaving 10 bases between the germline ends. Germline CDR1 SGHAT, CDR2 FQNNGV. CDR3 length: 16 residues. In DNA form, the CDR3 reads TGTGCCAGCAGCTTAGGACGGACCAGCTCTGGAAACACCATATATTTT. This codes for CASSLGRTSSGNTIYF.

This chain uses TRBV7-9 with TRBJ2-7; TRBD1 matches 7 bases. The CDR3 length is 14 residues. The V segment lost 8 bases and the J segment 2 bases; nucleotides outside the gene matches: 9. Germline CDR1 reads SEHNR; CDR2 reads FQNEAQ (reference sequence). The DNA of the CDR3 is TGTGCCAGCCAAGCCGGGACAGTTCCCTACGAGCAGTACTTC. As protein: CASQAGTVPYEQYF.

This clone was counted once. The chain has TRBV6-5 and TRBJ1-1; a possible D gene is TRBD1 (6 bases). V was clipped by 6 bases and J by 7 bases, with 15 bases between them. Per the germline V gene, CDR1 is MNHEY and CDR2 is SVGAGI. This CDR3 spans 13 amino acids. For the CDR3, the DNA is TGTGCCAGCAGCTTCACACAGGGATATGAAGCTTTCTTT. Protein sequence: CASSFTQGYEAFF.

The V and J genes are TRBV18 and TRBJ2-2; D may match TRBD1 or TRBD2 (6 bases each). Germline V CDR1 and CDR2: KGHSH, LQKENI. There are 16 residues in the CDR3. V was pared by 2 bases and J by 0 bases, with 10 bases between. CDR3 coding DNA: TGTGCCAGCTCACCAGTAGGGGGGACGAACACCGGGGAGCTGTTTTTT. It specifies CASSPVGGTNTGELFF.

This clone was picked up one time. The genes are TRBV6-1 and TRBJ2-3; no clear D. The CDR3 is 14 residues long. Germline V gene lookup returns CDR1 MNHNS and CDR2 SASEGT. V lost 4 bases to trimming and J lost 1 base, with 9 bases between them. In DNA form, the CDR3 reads TGTGCCAGCAGTGTTAGCTGGGGCACAGATACGCAGTATTTT. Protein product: CASSVSWGTDTQYF.

The CDR3 coding sequence is TGCAGCGTGGCAAAGGGACAGGGGAACCACGAGCAGTACTTC. Its protein product is CSVAKGQGNHEQYF. The chain joins TRBV29-1 to TRBJ2-7, with 10 bases that match TRBD1. There are 14 residues in the CDR3. CDR1 and CDR2 from the germline V gene are SQVTM and ANQGSEA. The V segment lost 6 bases and the J segment 5 bases; nucleotides outside the gene matches: 10.

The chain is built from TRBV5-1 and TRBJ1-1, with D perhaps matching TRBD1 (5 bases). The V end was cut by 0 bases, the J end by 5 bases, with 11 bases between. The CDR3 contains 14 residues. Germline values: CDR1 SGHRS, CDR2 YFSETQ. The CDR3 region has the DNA TGCGCCAGCAGCTTGGCTGGGGCCCGAACTGAAGCTTTCTTT. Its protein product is CASSLAGARTEAFF. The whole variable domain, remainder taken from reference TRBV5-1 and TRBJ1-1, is KAGVTQTPRYLIKTRGQQVTLSCSPISGHRSVSWYQQTPGQGLQFLFEYFSETQRNKGNFPGRFSGRQFSNSRSEMNVSTLELGDSALYLCASSLAGARTEAFFGQGTRLTVV.

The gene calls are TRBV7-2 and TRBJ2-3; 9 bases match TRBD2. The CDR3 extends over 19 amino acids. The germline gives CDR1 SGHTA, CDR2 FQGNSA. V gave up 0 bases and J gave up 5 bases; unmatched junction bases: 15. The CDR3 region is CASSLALAGGPRVEDTQYF. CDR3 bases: TGTGCCAGCAGCTTAGCGCTTGCGGGAGGGCCGAGGGTGGAAGATACGCAGTATTTT.

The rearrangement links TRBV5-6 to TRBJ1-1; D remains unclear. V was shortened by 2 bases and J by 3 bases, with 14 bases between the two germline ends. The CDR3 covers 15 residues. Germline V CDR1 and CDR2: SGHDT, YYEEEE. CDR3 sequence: CASSFRGLRDTEAFF. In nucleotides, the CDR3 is TGTGCCAGCAGCTTTCGAGGCCTCCGCGACACTGAAGCTTTCTTT.

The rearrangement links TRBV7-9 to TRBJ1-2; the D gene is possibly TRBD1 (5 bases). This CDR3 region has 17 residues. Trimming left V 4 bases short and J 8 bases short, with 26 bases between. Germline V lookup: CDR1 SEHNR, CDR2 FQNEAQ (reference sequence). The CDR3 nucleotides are TGTGCCAGCAGCTACAGCGTATTCGGTCTCCCCGAGGGGGGCTACACCTTC. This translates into CASSYSVFGLPEGGYTF.

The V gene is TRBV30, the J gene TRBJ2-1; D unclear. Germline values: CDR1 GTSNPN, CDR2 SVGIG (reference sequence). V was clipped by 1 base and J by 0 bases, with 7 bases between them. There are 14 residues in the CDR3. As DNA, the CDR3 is TGTGCCTGGAGTGAGGTAAACTCCTACAATGAGCAGTTCTTC. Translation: CAWSEVNSYNEQFF.

In DNA form, the CDR3 reads TGTGCCAGCAGCCGTAGCGGGAGTAACTACGAGCAGTACTTC. Translating it yields CASSRSGSNYEQYF. J is TRBJ2-7 and V is TRBV7-2, with 9 bases that match TRBD2. The CDR3 is 14 amino acids. V was pared by 5 bases and J by 3 bases, with 5 bases of the junction left unmatched. Germline V lookup: CDR1 SGHTA, CDR2 FQGNSA.

Here the CDR3 DNA reads TGTGCCAGCAGCCTCTTAAAAGGAGCAGATAACGAGCAGTACTTC. Its protein product is CASSLLKGADNEQYF. The chain has TRBV14 and TRBJ2-7; D unclear. V dropped 4 bases and J dropped 5 bases, with 18 bases sitting between them. The CDR3 is made up of 15 amino acids. CDR1 SGHDN and CDR2 FVKESK come from the germline V gene.

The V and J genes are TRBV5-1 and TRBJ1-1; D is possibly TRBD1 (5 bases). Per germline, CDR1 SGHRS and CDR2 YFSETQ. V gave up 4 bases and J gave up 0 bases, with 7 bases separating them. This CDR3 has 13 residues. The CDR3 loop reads CASSRGVNTEAFF. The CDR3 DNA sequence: TGCGCCAGCAGCAGGGGTGTGAACACTGAAGCTTTCTTT.

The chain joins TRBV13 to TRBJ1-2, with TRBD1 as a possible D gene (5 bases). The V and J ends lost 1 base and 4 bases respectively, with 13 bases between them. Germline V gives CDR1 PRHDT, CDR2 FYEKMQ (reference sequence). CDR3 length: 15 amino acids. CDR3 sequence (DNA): TGTGCCAGCAGCTTAGCTTTCTCCGGGGGCTATGGCTACACCTTC. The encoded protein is CASSLAFSGGYGYTF.

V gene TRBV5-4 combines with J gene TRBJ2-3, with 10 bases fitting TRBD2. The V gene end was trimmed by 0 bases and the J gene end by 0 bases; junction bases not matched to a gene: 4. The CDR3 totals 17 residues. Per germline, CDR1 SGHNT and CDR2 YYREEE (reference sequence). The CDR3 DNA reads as TGTGCCAGCAGCTTGGGAGCGGGGGGGCGTAGCACAGATACGCAGTATTTT. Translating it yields CASSLGAGGRSTDTQYF.

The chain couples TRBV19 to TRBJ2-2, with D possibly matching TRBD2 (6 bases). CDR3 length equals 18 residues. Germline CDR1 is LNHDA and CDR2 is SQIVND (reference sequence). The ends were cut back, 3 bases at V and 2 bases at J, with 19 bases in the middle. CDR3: CASSIVNPRGKNTGELFF. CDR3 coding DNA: TGTGCCAGTAGTATCGTGAACCCACGCGGGAAAAACACCGGGGAGCTGTTTTTT.

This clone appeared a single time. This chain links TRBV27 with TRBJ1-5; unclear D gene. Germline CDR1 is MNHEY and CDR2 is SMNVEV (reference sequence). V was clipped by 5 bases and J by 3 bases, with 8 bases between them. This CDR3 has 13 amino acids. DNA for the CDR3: TGTGCCAGCAGTAGGGAATCCAATCAGCCCCAGCATTTT. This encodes CASSRESNQPQHF.

The CDR3 spells CASSQDGTEQETQYF. The CDR3, as DNA: TGTGCCAGCAGCCAAGATGGGACCGAACAAGAGACCCAGTACTTC. The chain joins TRBV4-2 to TRBJ2-5; D may be TRBD1 or TRBD2 (5 bases each). This CDR3 spans 15 amino acids. The germline V gene encodes CDR1 LGHNA and CDR2 YNFKEQ. The V end was cut by 0 bases, the J end by 2 bases, with 10 bases between.

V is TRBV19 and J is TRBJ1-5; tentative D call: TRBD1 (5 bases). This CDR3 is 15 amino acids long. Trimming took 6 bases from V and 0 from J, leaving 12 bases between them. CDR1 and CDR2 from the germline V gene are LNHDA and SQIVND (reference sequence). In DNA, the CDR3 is TGTGCCAGTAGCAGGGATTCTAATAGCAATCAGCCCCAGCATTTT. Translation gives CASSRDSNSNQPQHF.

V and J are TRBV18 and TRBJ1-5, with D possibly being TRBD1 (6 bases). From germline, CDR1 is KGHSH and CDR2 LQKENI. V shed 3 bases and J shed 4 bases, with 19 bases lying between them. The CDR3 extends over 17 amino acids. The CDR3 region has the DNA TGTGCCAGCTCACCCGGGAAAACAGGGAGTGGTAATCAGCCCCAGCATTTT. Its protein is CASSPGKTGSGNQPQHF.

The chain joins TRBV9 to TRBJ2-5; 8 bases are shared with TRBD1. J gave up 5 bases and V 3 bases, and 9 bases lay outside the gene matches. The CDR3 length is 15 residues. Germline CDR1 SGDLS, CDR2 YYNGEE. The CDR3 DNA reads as TGTGCCAGCAGCGCGACAGGGGACGTATGGGAGACCCAGTACTTC. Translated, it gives CASSATGDVWETQYF. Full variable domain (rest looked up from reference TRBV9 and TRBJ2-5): DSGVTQTPKHLITATGQRVTLRCSPRSGDLSVYWYQQSLDQGLQFLIQYYNGEERAKGNILERFSAQQFPDLHSELNLSSLELGDSALYFCASSATGDVWETQYFGPGTRLLVL.

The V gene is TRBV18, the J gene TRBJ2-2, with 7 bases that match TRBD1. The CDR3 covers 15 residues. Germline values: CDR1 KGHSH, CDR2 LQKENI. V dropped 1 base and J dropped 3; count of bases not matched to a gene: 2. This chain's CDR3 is CASSPQGAYTGELFF. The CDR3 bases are TGTGCCAGCTCACCACAGGGGGCATACACCGGGGAGCTGTTTTTT.

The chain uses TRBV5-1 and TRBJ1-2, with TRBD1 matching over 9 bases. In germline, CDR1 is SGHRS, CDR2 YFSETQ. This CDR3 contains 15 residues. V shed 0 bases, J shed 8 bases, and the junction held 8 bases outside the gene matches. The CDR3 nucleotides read TGCGCCAGCAGCTTGGAGAAGGGGGACAGGGCGGGCTACACCTTC. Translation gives CASSLEKGDRAGYTF. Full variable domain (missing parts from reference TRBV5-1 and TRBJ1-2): KAGVTQTPRYLIKTRGQQVTLSCSPISGHRSVSWYQQTPGQGLQFLFEYFSETQRNKGNFPGRFSGRQFSNSRSEMNVSTLELGDSALYLCASSLEKGDRAGYTFGSGTRLTVV.

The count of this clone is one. The CDR3 is CAKTGRGTEAFF. CDR3 nucleotides: TGTGCCAAGACAGGGCGAGGCACTGAAGCTTTCTTT. The rearrangement links TRBV2 to TRBJ1-1; 7 bases match TRBD1. V dropped 10 bases and J dropped 4; count of bases not matched to a gene: 6. Germline assignment: CDR1 SNHLY and CDR2 FYNNEI. The CDR3 consists of 12 residues.

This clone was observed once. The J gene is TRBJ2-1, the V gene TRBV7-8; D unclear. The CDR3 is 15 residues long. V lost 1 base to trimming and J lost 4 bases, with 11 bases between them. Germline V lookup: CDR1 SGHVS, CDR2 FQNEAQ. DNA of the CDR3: TGTGCCAGCAGCTTAGTATCGGTGCAATACAATGAGCAGTTCTTC. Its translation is CASSLVSVQYNEQFF.

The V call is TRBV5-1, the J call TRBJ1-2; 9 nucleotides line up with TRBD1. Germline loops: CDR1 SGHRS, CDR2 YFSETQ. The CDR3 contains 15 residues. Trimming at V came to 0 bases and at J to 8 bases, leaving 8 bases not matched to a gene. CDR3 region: CASSLGQGDTRGYTF. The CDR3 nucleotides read TGCGCCAGCAGCTTGGGACAGGGGGATACGCGAGGCTACACCTTC.

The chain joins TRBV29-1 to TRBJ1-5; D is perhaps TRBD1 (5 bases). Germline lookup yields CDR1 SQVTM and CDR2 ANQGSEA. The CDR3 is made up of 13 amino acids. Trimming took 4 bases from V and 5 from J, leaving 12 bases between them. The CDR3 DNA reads TGCAGCGTTGGGGGGGGGTTGGATCAGCCCCAGCATTTT. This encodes CSVGGGLDQPQHF.

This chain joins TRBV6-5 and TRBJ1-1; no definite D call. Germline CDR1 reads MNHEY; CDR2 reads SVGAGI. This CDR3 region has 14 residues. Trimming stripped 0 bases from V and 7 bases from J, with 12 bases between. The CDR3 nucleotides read TGTGCCAGCAGTTACTCAAACACCGGAGGTGAAGCTTTCTTT. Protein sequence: CASSYSNTGGEAFF.

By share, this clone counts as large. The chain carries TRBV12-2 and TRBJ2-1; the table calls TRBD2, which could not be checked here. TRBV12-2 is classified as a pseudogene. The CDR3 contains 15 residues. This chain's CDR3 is CASRSGGGSYNEQFF. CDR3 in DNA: TGTGCAAGTCGTTCGGGGGGAGGGTCCTACAATGAGCAGTTCTTC.

CDR3 DNA sequence: TGTGCCAGCAGCGTCTCTGATCCTTCTTATGGCTACACCTTC. Residues: CASSVSDPSYGYTF. The chain is built from TRBV9 and TRBJ1-2; no clear D. The V gene's germline CDR1 is SGDLS and CDR2 YYNGEE. The CDR3 is 14 residues long. Trimming left V 2 bases short and J 5 bases short, with 13 bases between.

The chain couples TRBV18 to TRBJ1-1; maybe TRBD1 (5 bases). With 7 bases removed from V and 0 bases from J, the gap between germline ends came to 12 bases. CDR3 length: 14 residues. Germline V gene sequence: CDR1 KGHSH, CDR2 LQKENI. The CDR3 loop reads CASLPKGVNTEAFF. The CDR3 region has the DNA TGTGCCAGCTTACCGAAAGGGGTGAACACTGAAGCTTTCTTT. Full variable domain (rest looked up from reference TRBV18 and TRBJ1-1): NAGVMQNPRHLVRRRGQEARLRCSPMKGHSHVYWYRQLPEEGLKFMVYLQKENIIDESGMPKERFSAEFPKEGPSILRIQQVVRGDSAAYFCASLPKGVNTEAFFGQGTRLTVV.